Shown below are 23 T cell receptor beta chains from a single sample sequenced in a study of cytomegalovirus exposure and HLA in healthy donors. The protocol was immunoSEQ multiplex PCR, while the TCRdb copy is restricted to in-frame clones and leaves out a portion. The repertoire holds around 150,000 clones, with roughly nine tenths as singletons. The sample consisted of PBMCs. These TCRs come from a woman aged 18 to 35 in good health and CMV-seropositive.

This clone was observed a few times. The V call is TRBV18, the J call TRBJ1-1; 7 bases map to TRBD1. J was trimmed by 0 bases and V by 5 bases; bases with no gene match: 0. The CDR3 runs 13 residues. CDR1 KGHSH and CDR2 LQKENI come from the germline V gene. DNA for the CDR3: TGTGCCAGCTCAGGGACAGTGAACACTGAAGCTTTCTTT. Protein sequence: CASSGTVNTEAFF.

The V call is TRBV7-3, the J call TRBJ2-1, with D maybe TRBD2 (6 bases). The CDR3 runs to 18 residues. Germline V gene data show CDR1 as SGHTA and CDR2 as FQGTGA. V was cut by 5 bases and J by 4 bases, with 24 bases left in between. The CDR3 DNA reads TGTGCCAGCAGCCCCCGCGTCGGGGGAAATAAAGAATACAATGAGCAGTTCTTC. It yields the protein CASSPRVGGNKEYNEQFF. The whole variable domain, remainder taken from reference TRBV7-3 and TRBJ2-1, is GAGVSQTPSNKVTEKGKYVELRCDPISGHTALYWYRQSLGQGPEFLIYFQGTGAADDSGLPNDRFFAVRPEGSVSTLKIQRTERGDSAVYLCASSPRVGGNKEYNEQFFGPGTRLTVL.

The genes are TRBV4-1 and TRBJ1-1; TRBD1 aligns across 8 bases. Germline values: CDR1 MGHRA, CDR2 YSYEKL. This CDR3 spans 15 amino acids. J lost 1 base, V lost 3 bases, and 4 bases had no gene match. CDR3 sequence (DNA): TGCGCCAGCAGCCAGGACAGGGTGCCGAACACTGAAGCTTTCTTT. As protein: CASSQDRVPNTEAFF.

This clone has just a few counts. This chain joins TRBV30 and TRBJ1-5; 9 bases line up with TRBD1. V lost 5 bases and J lost 6; bases outside the gene matches: 5. This CDR3 has 13 amino acids. Germline CDR1 GTSNPN, CDR2 SVGIG (reference sequence). CDR3 coding DNA: TGTGCCTGGCAACAGGGGGCTAGTCAGCCCCAGCATTTT. Its translation is CAWQQGASQPQHF. Together with reference TRBV30 and TRBJ1-5, the CDR3 gives the full variable domain: SQTIHQWPATLVQPVGSPLSLECTVEGTSNPNLYWYRQAAGRGLQLLFYSVGIGQISSEVPQNLSASRPQDRQFILSSKKLLLSDSGFYLCAWQQGASQPQHFGDGTRLSIL.

The chain couples TRBV29-1 to TRBJ2-1; 7 bases match TRBD1. Germline V CDR1 and CDR2: SQVTM, ANQGSEA. The CDR3 spans 14 residues. The V segment lost 7 bases and the J segment 6 bases; nucleotides outside the gene matches: 12. The CDR3 is CSGFLDRTVNEQFF. The CDR3 bases are TGCAGCGGATTCCTGGACAGGACCGTCAATGAGCAGTTCTTC.

This chain joins TRBV14 and TRBJ2-1; a possible D gene is TRBD2 (5 bases). This CDR3 has 14 amino acids. CDR1 is SGHDN and CDR2 is FVKESK in the germline V gene. The ends were cut back, 4 bases at V and 8 bases at J, with 15 bases in the middle. The CDR3 DNA reads TGTGCCAGCAGCCGAGAGAGGGTCAACCATGAGCAGTTCTTC. The encoded protein is CASSRERVNHEQFF.

The chain uses TRBV19 and TRBJ1-5, with D hard to call. The CDR3 contains 13 residues. The V gene lost 4 bases and the J gene lost 4 bases, with 8 bases spanning the gap. From germline, CDR1 is LNHDA and CDR2 SQIVND (reference sequence). CDR3 DNA sequence: TGTGCCAGTAGTAACTCTTTGAATCAGCCCCAGCATTTT. Translation gives CASSNSLNQPQHF.

The chain employs TRBV6-6 and TRBJ2-7; a possible D gene is TRBD1 (5 bases). The CDR3 length is 11 residues. Germline CDR1 is MNHNY and CDR2 is SVGAGI (reference sequence). Trimming pared 5 bases from V and 7 bases from J, leaving 9 bases between. DNA of the CDR3: TGTGCCAGCAGTACCTCAGGGGAGCAGTACTTC. It encodes CASSTSGEQYF.

The rearrangement uses TRBV18 and TRBJ2-5; 7 nucleotides line up with TRBD2. The CDR3 spans 14 residues. Looked up from germline, CDR1 is KGHSH and CDR2 is LQKENI. V gave up 4 bases and J gave up 3 bases; unmatched junction bases: 5. CDR3 nucleotide sequence: TGTGCCAGCTCACTGAGACTAGCAGAAGAGACCCAGTACTTC. It codes for CASSLRLAEETQYF.

The rearrangement links TRBV6-6 to TRBJ2-2; 7 bases agree with TRBD1. The CDR3 consists of 14 residues. The germline gives CDR1 MNHNY, CDR2 SVGAGI (reference sequence). V lost 6 bases to trimming and J lost 2 bases; unmatched junction nucleotides: 3. The DNA of the CDR3 is TGTGCCAGCAGCCGGGACAGAAACACCGGGGAGCTGTTTTTT. Protein product: CASSRDRNTGELFF.

The CDR3 bases are TGTGCCAGCAGCCAAGATCGGGGGGCCCCAAGGTCCACTGAAGCTTTCTTT. The encoded protein is CASSQDRGAPRSTEAFF. The chain couples TRBV4-2 to TRBJ1-1; possible D gene TRBD1, 6 bases. The germline gives CDR1 LGHNA, CDR2 YNFKEQ. The V and J ends lost 0 bases and 4 bases respectively, with 18 bases between them. CDR3 size: 17 residues.

V gene TRBV6-6 combines with J gene TRBJ2-7; 13 bases match TRBD2. The CDR3 runs 15 residues. The ends lost 5 bases at V and 6 bases at J; junction bases unmatched: 7. CDR1 and CDR2 (germline): MNHNY, SVGAGI (reference sequence). The DNA of the CDR3 is TGTGCCAGCAGTCCCCGACTAGCGGGAGGATCCGAGCAGTACTTC. Protein sequence: CASSPRLAGGSEQYF.

The chain employs TRBV28 and TRBJ1-1; no clear D. Germline V gene data show CDR1 as MDHEN and CDR2 as SYDVKM. The CDR3 consists of 14 residues. Trimming shortened V by 6 bases and J by 0 bases, and 11 bases separated the two germline ends. CDR3 DNA: TGTGCCAGCAGCTCCCCCTTCTTGAACACTGAAGCTTTCTTT. As protein: CASSSPFLNTEAFF.

The V call is TRBV7-9, the J call TRBJ1-2; 8 bases are a match to TRBD1. The CDR3 length is 14 residues. In germline, CDR1 is SEHNR, CDR2 FQNEAQ (reference sequence). Trimming cost V 1 base and J 2 bases; bases outside gene matches: 0. The CDR3 DNA reads TGTGCCAGCAGCTTAGGGACAGGGAACTATGGCTACACCTTC. Residues: CASSLGTGNYGYTF.

The rearrangement links TRBV5-1 to TRBJ2-7; 12 positions match TRBD2. With 0 bases clipped from V and 3 bases from J, the junction kept 7 bases outside the gene matches. This CDR3 has 17 residues. Germline V CDR1 and CDR2: SGHRS, YFSETQ. For the CDR3, the DNA is TGCGCCAGCAGCTTGGGGCTAGCGGGAGGGGTAAGCTACGAGCAGTACTTC. Its translation: CASSLGLAGGVSYEQYF. The variable domain in full, completed from reference TRBV5-1 and TRBJ2-7, reads KAGVTQTPRYLIKTRGQQVTLSCSPISGHRSVSWYQQTPGQGLQFLFEYFSETQRNKGNFPGRFSGRQFSNSRSEMNVSTLELGDSALYLCASSLGLAGGVSYEQYFGPGTRLTVT.

The V gene is TRBV5-1, the J gene TRBJ2-7; 12 bases are a match to TRBD1. J gave up 7 bases and V 0 bases, and 5 bases lay outside the gene matches. The CDR3 consists of 15 residues. Germline CDR1 and CDR2: SGHRS and YFSETQ. The CDR3 loop reads CASSLGGQGAREQYF. In DNA form, the CDR3 reads TGCGCCAGCAGCTTGGGGGGACAGGGGGCGAGGGAGCAGTACTTC.

This rearrangement joins TRBV10-3 to TRBJ2-3; TRBD1 aligns across 7 bases. Germline V gene sequence: CDR1 ENHRY, CDR2 SYGVKD. J gave up 3 bases and V 6 bases, and 9 bases lay outside the gene matches. This CDR3 region has 15 residues. The CDR3, as DNA: TGTGCCATCAGCAACAGGGGTTCGATAACAGATACGCAGTATTTT. This gives the protein CAISNRGSITDTQYF.

At least ten counts were recorded for this clone. The V gene is TRBV6-5, the J gene TRBJ2-1, with D possibly being TRBD2 (5 bases). This CDR3 is built from 14 residues. The germline gives CDR1 MNHEY, CDR2 SVGAGI. The V and J ends lost 7 bases and 6 bases respectively, with 16 bases between them. CDR3 coding DNA: TGTGCCAGCAACCATGAGGGCCAAAGCAATGAGCAGTTCTTC. It encodes CASNHEGQSNEQFF.

For the CDR3, the DNA is TGTGCCAGCGTCCCAGCCTACGAGCAGTACTTC. This encodes CASVPAYEQYF. V and J are TRBV2 and TRBJ2-7; D ambiguous. There are 11 residues in the CDR3. Germline CDR1 and CDR2: SNHLY and FYNNEI. Trimming cost V 8 bases and J 2 bases, with 7 bases left between them.

The rearrangement uses TRBV15 and TRBJ2-2; D gene unclear. Germline V CDR1 and CDR2: LNHNV, YYDKDF (reference sequence). Trimming removed 1 base from V and 4 bases from J, with 10 bases in between. The CDR3 covers 15 residues. The DNA for the CDR3 is TGTGCCACCAGCAGAGTCCCTATTCTCACCGGGGAGCTGTTTTTT. It encodes CATSRVPILTGELFF. The full variable domain, its missing parts supplied by reference TRBV15 and TRBJ2-2, is DAMVIQNPRYQVTQFGKPVTLSCSQTLNHNVMYWYQQKSSQAPKLLFHYYDKDFNNEADTPDNFQSRRPNTSFCFLDIRSPGLGDTAMYLCATSRVPILTGELFFGEGSRLTVL.

The chain carries TRBV4-2 and TRBJ2-7; 14 bases agree with TRBD2. The V gene's germline CDR1 is LGHNA and CDR2 YNFKEQ. V was pared by 4 bases and J by 3 bases, with 2 bases of the junction left unmatched. This CDR3 comprises 15 residues. CDR3 bases: TGTGCCAGCAGCCCTGGGACTAGCGGGAGCTACGAGCAGTACTTC. Protein: CASSPGTSGSYEQYF.

Concerning this clone itself: One junction end does not reproduce the germline sequence, and a read error may be involved. V usage is TRBV7-7 and J usage is TRBJ2-1; D is perhaps TRBD1 or TRBD2 (6 bases each). The CDR3 consists of 14 residues. Germline CDR1 and CDR2: SSHAT and FNYEAQ (reference sequence). The CDR3 nucleotides are TGTGCTAGCAGCTTAGGGGGAGGAGGGGATGAGCAGTTCTTC. Protein: CASSLGGGGDEQFF.

This clone has a handful of counts. This chain uses TRBV12-5 with TRBJ2-3; TRBD1 matches 7 bases. CDR3 length: 15 amino acids. V shed 2 bases and J 5 bases; nucleotides not matched to a gene: 7. Germline CDR1 is LGHNT and CDR2 is FRNRAP. CDR3 sequence reads: CASGLSTGPGDTQYF. The CDR3 DNA sequence: TGTGCTAGTGGTTTGTCGACAGGGCCTGGAGATACGCAGTATTTT.